The rows below give T cell receptor beta chains drawn from one sample of a study of blood T cell repertoires in COVID-19. Generated by immunoSEQ multiplex PCR, the TCRdb table keeps only in-frame clones and is missing some. The sample carries 190,000 or so clones, about four fifths recorded once. The sequenced sample consisted of PBMCs or T cells enriched from blood (not recorded which). These receptors all stem from a man aged 40-49 years who had recovered from COVID-19. Both conserved end residues are part of each CDR3. D genes are given only for firm matches. For some rows the clone size is stated as once, few or many, or as a class when expanded; others skip it.

clone size,J gene,D gene,V gene,CDR3 DNA,CDR3 protein
once,TRBJ1-5,-,TRBV7-2,TGTGCCAGCAGCTTAGTCGGGGGTCAGCCCCAGCATTTT,CASSLVGGQPQHF
-,TRBJ2-1,TRBD1,TRBV12-5,TGTGCTAGTGGGGGGACAGGGGGTTACAATGAGCAGTTCTTC,CASGGTGGYNEQFF
few,TRBJ2-5,TRBD2,TRBV27,TGTGCCAGCAGGGTAGCGGGAGCGAAGACCCAGTACTTC,CASRVAGAKTQYF
-,TRBJ1-1,-,TRBV4-2,TGTGCCAGCAGCCAAGAAAGGCGGAGGAACACTGAAGCTTTCTTT,CASSQERRRNTEAFF
-,TRBJ1-1,TRBD1,TRBV6-4,TGTGCCAGCAGTGCACAGGGGTGGGCGGCTGAAGCTTTCTTT,CASSAQGWAAEAFF
-,TRBJ1-5,-,TRBV19,TGTGCCAGTAGTATGATGGGCAGGGGAATTCATCAGCCCCAGCATTTT,CASSMMGRGIHQPQHF
-,TRBJ2-2,-,TRBV25-1,TGTGCCAGCAGTGAACGTAACACCGGGGAGCTGTTTTTT,CASSERNTGELFF
-,TRBJ1-1,-,TRBV4-1,TGCGCCAGCAGCCAAGCTGGGCGGAGGGGCGACATGAACACTGAAGCTTTCTTT,CASSQAGRRGDMNTEAFF
-,TRBJ2-1,-,TRBV7-3,TGTGCCAGCAGCTTAAACGGGGGTCGAGATGAGCAGTTCTTC,CASSLNGGRDEQFF
-,TRBJ1-1,TRBD1,TRBV6-5,TGTGCCAGCAGGAGGGGACAGGGATCGAACACTGAAGCTTTCTTT,CASRRGQGSNTEAFF
once,TRBJ1-2,TRBD1,TRBV5-1,TGCGCCAGCAGCGAAGGGACAGGCTATGGCTACACCTTC,CASSEGTGYGYTF
few,TRBJ2-2,TRBD1,TRBV6-4,TGTGCCAGCCGGGACAGGGACACCGGGGAGCTGTTTTTT,CASRDRDTGELFF
once,TRBJ2-7,TRBD1,TRBV5-1,TGCGCCAGCAGTCTTTCGACAGGGCGCAACTACGAGCAGTACTTC,CASSLSTGRNYEQYF
-,TRBJ2-2,-,TRBV6-5,TGTGCCAGCAGGCGGTTAAGAAATGCCGGGGAGCTGTTTTTT,CASRRLRNAGELFF
many,TRBJ2-7,TRBD1,TRBV6-5,TGTGCCAGCAGTTACTCGACAGGGAGCTCCTACGAGCAGTACTTC,CASSYSTGSSYEQYF
few,TRBJ2-6,TRBD2,TRBV4-1,TGCGCCAGCAGCCAGGGGGGGTGGTCTGGGGCCAACGTCCTGACTTTC,CASSQGGWSGANVLTF
-,TRBJ1-1,TRBD1,TRBV5-1,TGCGCCAGCCGGACAACGACAGGGACTAACACTGAAGCTTTCTTT,CASRTTTGTNTEAFF
once,TRBJ2-2,TRBD1,TRBV28,TGTGCCAGCAGCACCCCCGGGACAGCAAACACCGGGGAGCTGTTTTTT,CASSTPGTANTGELFF
few,TRBJ1-2,-,TRBV6-5,TGTGCCAGCCAGGGTCTGGGGACACTGAACTATGGCTACACCTTC,CASQGLGTLNYGYTF
few,TRBJ2-1,-,TRBV5-1,TGCGCCAGCAGCCAAACCTCCAGGGGCACCGATGAGCAGTTCTTC,CASSQTSRGTDEQFF
-,TRBJ1-4,-,TRBV28,TGTGCCAGCAGCTCCTCAGGGGCGGGTGAAAAACTGTTTTTT,CASSSSGAGEKLFF
few,TRBJ2-5,TRBD2,TRBV10-3,TGTGCCATCGCGGCGGGGGAAGAGACCCAGTACTTC,CAIAAGEETQYF
-,TRBJ1-3,-,TRBV11-2,TGTGCCAGCAGCTTGGGGCAGAACTCTGGAAACACCATATATTTT,CASSLGQNSGNTIYF
-,TRBJ1-1,-,TRBV11-2,TGTGCCAGCAGCTCCGGACTTTGGGGCACTGAAGCTTTCTTT,CASSSGLWGTEAFF
-,TRBJ2-3,-,TRBV10-3,TGTGCCATCACAAGGACTTCCAAAAACACAGATACGCAGTATTTT,CAITRTSKNTDTQYF
-,TRBJ2-2,TRBD1,TRBV6-4,TGTGCCAGCAGTGATACGGACAGGGCGGTCACCGGGGAGCTGTTTTTT,CASSDTDRAVTGELFF
-,TRBJ1-5,-,TRBV30,TGTGCCTGGAGTAAGGGAGGAAAACAGCCCCAGCATTTT,CAWSKGGKQPQHF
-,TRBJ1-1,-,TRBV18,TGTGCCAGCTCCGTGGGAGAGAACACTGAAGCTTTCTTT,CASSVGENTEAFF
-,TRBJ1-2,TRBD1,TRBV27,TGTGCCAGCAGTTTGGCCCCGACAGGGGGCTATGGCTACACCTTC,CASSLAPTGGYGYTF
-,TRBJ1-2,-,TRBV18,TGTGCCAGCTCACCGGGAGGTGGCTATGGCTACACCTTC,CASSPGGGYGYTF
-,TRBJ1-4,-,TRBV19,TGTGCCAGTAGTATATATGGCGGCAGCAATAATGAAAAACTGTTTTTT,CASSIYGGSNNEKLFF
-,TRBJ2-7,TRBD1,TRBV5-6,TGTGCCAGCGGATACCGGGACAGGGGTTCGGGTCAGTACTTC,CASGYRDRGSGQYF
-,TRBJ2-2,-,TRBV6-5,TGTGCCAGCAGAAACAGGGTCCAGACTGGGGAGCTGTTTTTT,CASRNRVQTGELFF
-,TRBJ1-5,TRBD1,TRBV6-5,TGTGCCAGCAAAAAGACAGGGGTTAGTCAGCCCCAGCATTTT,CASKKTGVSQPQHF
-,TRBJ2-3,TRBD1,TRBV9,TGTGCCAGCAGCGCTGGACAGGGTACAACAGATACGCAGTATTTT,CASSAGQGTTDTQYF
-,TRBJ1-2,TRBD1,TRBV5-6,TGTGCCAGCAGCGTCGACAGGGAACGCGGCTACACCTTC,CASSVDRERGYTF
-,TRBJ1-3,-,TRBV27,TGTGCCAGCAGTATTTTACCTCGACAGAGCCCGAGCTCTGGAAACACCATATATTTT,CASSILPRQSPSSGNTIYF
-,TRBJ2-7,TRBD2,TRBV15,TGTGCCACCAGCAGAGATCGAGCGGGACCACGCAGGCAGTACTTC,CATSRDRAGPRRQYF
-,TRBJ1-1,-,TRBV28,TGTGCCAGCAGTCCGCCGCGGAGGGTTGAAGCTTTCTTT,CASSPPRRVEAFF
-,TRBJ1-5,TRBD1,TRBV7-2,TGTGCCAGCAGCGCCAGGACAGGGGCCGCCTTCGTGGGCAATCAGCCCCAGCATTTT,CASSARTGAAFVGNQPQHF
-,TRBJ2-3,-,TRBV5-1,TGCGCCAGCAGCTTGTTACGGGGCACAGATACGCAGTATTTT,CASSLLRGTDTQYF
few,TRBJ1-5,TRBD1,TRBV30,TGTGCCTGGAGTCCAACGACAGGGAGTTCGCCCCAGCATTTT,CAWSPTTGSSPQHF
-,TRBJ2-2,-,TRBV5-1,TGCGCCAGCAGCTTAAATTCCGGGGGAAGCACCGGGGAGCTGTTTTTT,CASSLNSGGSTGELFF
-,TRBJ1-2,TRBD1,TRBV7-6,TGTGCCAGCAGCTTGCAGACAGGGACCCACACAGGGGGCTACACCTTC,CASSLQTGTHTGGYTF
-,TRBJ1-5,TRBD1,TRBV25-1,TGTGCCAGCAGTGGAACAGGGGGCAATCAGCCCCAGCATTTT,CASSGTGGNQPQHF
-,TRBJ1-6,TRBD1,TRBV10-3,TGTGCCATCAGTGAGTCGATAGGACAGGGTCATAAATCACCCCTCCACTTT,CAISESIGQGHKSPLHF
-,TRBJ1-5,-,TRBV5-1,TGCGCCACCCCGGCTGGGGGCGTAAGAAATCAGCCCCAGCATTTT,CATPAGGVRNQPQHF
-,TRBJ1-2,TRBD1,TRBV19,TGTGCCAGTAGACATACGGGGACAGCTAACTATGGCTACACCTTC,CASRHTGTANYGYTF
-,TRBJ2-3,-,TRBV13,TGTGCCAGCAGCTTGAGTAGTCCCCCAGATACGCAGTATTTT,CASSLSSPPDTQYF
-,TRBJ2-2,-,TRBV7-6,TGTGCCAGCAGCTTAGATGGGAGTGTCCCCGGGGAGCTGTTTTTT,CASSLDGSVPGELFF
-,TRBJ1-2,-,TRBV5-1,TGCGCCAGCAGCTTGGCACAGGCCTATGGCTACACCTTC,CASSLAQAYGYTF
few,TRBJ1-4,TRBD1,TRBV6-1,TGTGCCAGCAGTGATAGAGGACAGGTAGATGAAAAACTGTTTTTT,CASSDRGQVDEKLFF
-,TRBJ1-6,-,TRBV6-5,TGTGCCAGCAGACTCCTGGGCTACCTCGATTCACCCCTCCACTTT,CASRLLGYLDSPLHF
-,TRBJ2-3,-,TRBV7-9,TGTGCCAGCACCATATGGCGGGGGCAGGGGACAGATACGCAGTATTTT,CASTIWRGQGTDTQYF
once,TRBJ2-1,TRBD2,TRBV10-3,TGTGCCATCAGTGAGGGACTAGCGGGAGGAGTTGAGCAGTTCTTC,CAISEGLAGGVEQFF
once,TRBJ1-1,-,TRBV18,TGTGCCAGCACAAAGGCACACAGCCTCAACACTGAAGCTTTCTTT,CASTKAHSLNTEAFF
-,TRBJ2-7,TRBD1,TRBV28,TGTGCCAGCAGCACTCTGGGACAGGGAGACTACGAGCAGTACTTC,CASSTLGQGDYEQYF
-,TRBJ2-1,TRBD1,TRBV5-1,TGCGCCAGCAGCCCCCTGGGGACAGGGGTTGAGCAGTTCTTC,CASSPLGTGVEQFF
-,TRBJ2-7,-,TRBV28,TGTGCCAGCAGTCCCCGGACGGGGGTGGGCCTCTACGAGCAGTACTTC,CASSPRTGVGLYEQYF